The 31 T cell receptor beta chains listed next were all sequenced from one sample in a study of vaccination effects on CD4 cells after COVID-19. An approximately ten-day culture period preceded the isolation of CD4+ T cells. No antigen is known for these receptors. Using immunoSEQ multiplex PCR, the repertoire was profiled, and TCRdb retains in-frame clones only, with some absent. The sample shows tens of thousands of clones, 55% to 80% of them seen only once. Specimen: CD4+ T cells from PBMCs cultured without peptide, collected before COVID-19 vaccination. Every receptor here comes from a human donor who received a COVID-19 vaccine.

This clone was counted a few times. CDR3 in DNA: TGCGCCAGCAGCCAAGAACTAAACGGTGCTTACGAGCAGTACTTC. Protein sequence: CASSQELNGAYEQYF. This sequence joins TRBV4-1 and TRBJ2-7; D uncertain. The CDR3 totals 15 residues. CDR1 and CDR2 (germline): MGHRA, YSYEKL. The ends were cut back, 0 bases at V and 4 bases at J, with 13 bases in the middle.

The gene calls are TRBV30 and TRBJ2-1; the match to TRBD2 covers 16 bases. With 0 bases clipped from V and 6 bases from J, the junction kept 2 bases outside the gene matches. Germline V CDR1 and CDR2: GTSNPN, SVGIG (reference sequence). The CDR3 has 16 residues. CDR3 sequence: CAWSVGTSGGGNEQFF. The CDR3 DNA reads as TGTGCCTGGAGTGTGGGGACTAGCGGGGGGGGCAATGAGCAGTTCTTC.

CDR3 amino acids: CASSVSGNQPQHF. The CDR3 nucleotides are TGTGCCAGCAGTGTATCGGGGAATCAGCCCCAGCATTTT. The chain joins TRBV2 to TRBJ1-5; D is unclear. Germline V CDR1 and CDR2: SNHLY, FYNNEI. This CDR3 comprises 13 residues. Trimming shortened V by 4 bases and J by 4 bases, and 8 bases separated the two germline ends.

This clone appeared a few times. This rearrangement joins TRBV15 to TRBJ2-1; tentative D call: TRBD2 (6 bases). Looked up from germline, CDR1 is LNHNV and CDR2 is YYDKDF (reference sequence). V lost 0 bases to trimming and J lost 0 bases, with 12 bases between them. The CDR3 loop spans 17 amino acids. CDR3: CATSRESSGFSYNEQFF. The CDR3 DNA sequence: TGTGCCACCAGCAGAGAGAGTAGCGGATTCTCCTACAATGAGCAGTTCTTC.

V and J are TRBV24-1 and TRBJ1-4, with D uncertain. V was pared by 3 bases and J by 4 bases, with 11 bases between. This CDR3 contains 15 residues. Germline CDR1 is KGHDR and CDR2 is SFDVKD. The CDR3: CATSDPQQSNEKLFF. In nucleotides, the CDR3 is TGTGCCACCAGTGATCCCCAACAGAGTAATGAAAAACTGTTTTTT.

The rearrangement uses TRBV5-5 and TRBJ2-4, with 14 bases identical to TRBD2. From germline, CDR1 is SGHKS and CDR2 YYEKEE (reference sequence). V was pared by 5 bases and J by 0 bases, with 4 bases of the junction left unmatched. The CDR3 is 17 residues long. CDR3: CASRGLAGELAKNIQYF. The CDR3 nucleotides are TGTGCCAGCAGGGGACTAGCGGGGGAACTAGCCAAAAACATTCAGTACTTC.

The V and J genes are TRBV5-6 and TRBJ1-2, with a possible D match to TRBD1 (5 bases). This CDR3 is built from 14 residues. CDR1 is SGHDT and CDR2 is YYEEEE in the germline V gene. V lost 4 bases and J lost 2, with 12 bases in between. For the CDR3, the DNA is TGTGCCAGCAGCATGGACACTACAAACTATGGCTACACCTTC. Its protein is CASSMDTTNYGYTF.

Judged by abundance, this clone is medium-sized (0.01 to 0.1%). The chain links TRBV11-3 to TRBJ2-2; 8 nucleotides align to TRBD2. The CDR3 is made up of 18 amino acids. V was pared by 0 bases and J by 5 bases, with 11 bases of the junction left unmatched. The germline V gene has CDR1 SGHNT and CDR2 YENEEA. The CDR3 is CASSLEQSGTRSTGELFF. CDR3 bases: TGTGCCAGCAGCTTAGAGCAGTCCGGGACTAGATCTACCGGGGAGCTGTTTTTT.

In DNA, the CDR3 is TGTGCCAGCAGCCCTACTAGCGGGGGCGAGTATTTT. Protein: CASSPTSGGEYF. The chain uses TRBV6-2 or TRBV6-3 and TRBJ2-3, with 11 nucleotides matching TRBD2. This CDR3 spans 12 amino acids. V lost 6 bases, J lost 13 bases, and 6 bases stayed unmatched. Germline lookup yields CDR1 MNHEY and CDR2 SVGEGT.

J is TRBJ1-1 and V is TRBV7-8; TRBD1 matches 9 bases. CDR1 and CDR2 (germline): SGHVS, FQNEAQ. V was clipped by 0 bases and J by 4 bases; unmatched bases: 6. The CDR3 is made up of 16 amino acids. CDR3 nucleotide sequence: TGTGCCAGCAGCTTAGCGGGGACAGGGAGTAGCACTGAAGCTTTCTTT. It specifies CASSLAGTGSSTEAFF.

The rearrangement joins TRBV5-1 to TRBJ1-1; 7 bases are shared with TRBD1. Germline V CDR1 and CDR2: SGHRS, YFSETQ. Germline trimming cut 2 bases from V and 4 bases from J; bases unmatched to any gene: 5. This CDR3 is built from 14 residues. The CDR3 nucleotides are TGCGCCAGCAGCTTAACAGGGGAAGTCACTGAAGCTTTCTTT. This sequence encodes CASSLTGEVTEAFF.

In nucleotides, the CDR3 is TGTGCCAGCAGTCGGGCAGGGCTAAGTGGCTACACCTTC. Its protein product is CASSRAGLSGYTF. The V and J genes are TRBV6-5 and TRBJ1-2, with a possible D match to TRBD1 (5 bases). The V gene's germline CDR1 is MNHEY and CDR2 SVGAGI. There are 13 residues in the CDR3. Trimming pared 5 bases from V and 7 bases from J, leaving 14 bases between.

The rearrangement joins TRBV2 to TRBJ1-6; no reliable D call. Germline loops: CDR1 SNHLY, CDR2 FYNNEI. V gave up 6 bases and J gave up 9 bases, with 9 bases separating them. CDR3 length: 12 residues. The CDR3 DNA reads TGTGCCAGCAGGGGCAGACTTTCACCCCTCCACTTT. Translation gives CASRGRLSPLHF.

The chain carries TRBV10-3 and TRBJ1-5; 9 nucleotides match TRBD1. After removal of 6 bases from V and 0 bases from J, the junction contained 9 bases not matched to a gene. This CDR3 contains 17 residues. Per the germline V gene, CDR1 is ENHRY and CDR2 is SYGVKD. The CDR3, as DNA: TGTGCCATCAGCAACACAGGGGGCAGTAATAGCAATCAGCCCCAGCATTTT. Translating it yields CAISNTGGSNSNQPQHF.

V gene TRBV4-1 combines with J gene TRBJ2-6; D remains ambiguous. V was trimmed by 1 base and J by 0 bases, leaving 10 bases between them. CDR3 size: 17 residues. Germline V gene lookup returns CDR1 MGHRA and CDR2 YSYEKL. CDR3 sequence (DNA): TGCGCCAGCAGCCAAGGGTCTCTCCGCTCTGGGGCCAACGTCCTGACTTTC. Amino acids: CASSQGSLRSGANVLTF.

This clone was detected a few times. This chain joins TRBV5-1 and TRBJ1-5, with D uncertain. V gave up 5 bases and J gave up 7 bases, with 19 bases separating them. The CDR3 consists of 15 residues. CDR1 SGHRS and CDR2 YFSETQ come from the germline V gene. The CDR3 is CASRWVPQDGQPQHF. CDR3 nucleotide sequence: TGCGCCAGCAGATGGGTCCCCCAGGACGGCCAGCCCCAGCATTTT.

This CDR3 is CASSRTTAAYAFF. The CDR3 DNA follows: TGTGCCAGCAGCCGCACGACAGCGGCATATGCTTTCTTT. This chain links TRBV12-3 or TRBV12-4 with TRBJ1-1, with D possibly matching TRBD1 (5 bases). CDR3 length equals 13 residues. V was shortened by 6 bases and J by 11 bases, with 19 bases between the two germline ends.

This chain joins TRBV7-6 and TRBJ1-2, with unresolved D. Trimming left V 1 base short and J 2 bases short, with 11 bases between. Germline assignment: CDR1 SGHVS and CDR2 FNYEAQ. This CDR3 has 15 residues. The CDR3 DNA reads TGTGCCAGCAGCTTAGGTGTCAGGAGAAACTATGGCTACACCTTC. This gives the protein CASSLGVRRNYGYTF.

Only a few counts were recorded for this clone. The chain carries TRBV12-3 or TRBV12-4 and TRBJ2-4, with D unclear. Trimming took off 1 base at V and 7 bases at J, with 8 bases between the two ends. The CDR3 covers 13 residues. CDR3 DNA sequence: TGTGCCAGCAGTTTAGGGTCTGGGAACATTCAGTACTTC. Its protein product is CASSLGSGNIQYF.

This clone was seen a few times. This chain uses TRBV5-1 with TRBJ2-5, with TRBD1 matching 7 bases. V was pared by 4 bases and J by 2 bases, with 8 bases of the junction left unmatched. Germline CDR1 is SGHRS and CDR2 is YFSETQ. The CDR3 runs 15 residues. CDR3 DNA sequence: TGCGCCAGCAGCCATGAGACAGGGCCTCAAGAGACCCAGTACTTC. Its translation is CASSHETGPQETQYF.

This clone was observed a handful of times. V usage is TRBV7-9 and J usage is TRBJ1-4; 7 positions match TRBD1. CDR3 size: 12 residues. Trimming cost V 5 bases and J 11 bases; bases outside gene matches: 5. The germline V gene encodes CDR1 SEHNR and CDR2 FQNEAQ (reference sequence). The CDR3 region has the DNA TGTGCCAGCAGCCCGGGCAGGGGGAAACTGTTTTTT. Amino acids: CASSPGRGKLFF. The whole variable domain, filled in from reference TRBV7-9 and TRBJ1-4, reads DTGVSQNPRHKITKRGQNVTFRCDPISEHNRLYWYRQTLGQGPEFLTYFQNEAQLEKSRLLSDRFSAERPKGSFSTLEIQRTEQGDSAMYLCASSPGRGKLFFGSGTQLSVL.

The rearrangement joins TRBV7-9 to TRBJ1-2; 8 bases agree with TRBD1. Trimming took 5 bases from V and 5 from J; bases not matched to a gene: 7. There are 14 residues in the CDR3. Germline V gene lookup returns CDR1 SEHNR and CDR2 FQNEAQ (reference sequence). This CDR3 is CASSASGGAYGYTF. CDR3 nucleotide sequence: TGTGCCAGCAGCGCATCAGGGGGCGCGTATGGCTACACCTTC.

V and J are TRBV6-5 and TRBJ2-2; D gene ambiguous. The CDR3 runs to 15 residues. V lost 0 bases and J 1 base, leaving 6 bases between the germline ends. Germline lookup yields CDR1 MNHEY and CDR2 SVGAGI. The CDR3 sequence is CASSYSLMNTGELFF. The CDR3 bases are TGTGCCAGCAGTTACTCACTAATGAACACCGGGGAGCTGTTTTTT.

The chain carries TRBV6-5 and TRBJ2-6, with D unresolved. V was pared by 7 bases and J by 3 bases, with 4 bases between. Germline V lookup: CDR1 MNHEY, CDR2 SVGAGI. The CDR3 loop spans 12 amino acids. This chain's CDR3 is CASTVGANVLTF. The DNA of the CDR3 is TGTGCCAGCACTGTTGGGGCCAACGTCCTGACTTTC.

This clone came up a few times. V is TRBV4-1 and J is TRBJ1-5; D remains ambiguous. Trimming stripped 2 bases from V and 0 bases from J, with 20 bases between. Germline V CDR1 and CDR2: MGHRA, YSYEKL. The CDR3 loop spans 19 amino acids. This CDR3 is CASSQRVPAGLFSNQPQHF. The CDR3 coding sequence is TGCGCCAGCAGCCAAAGAGTTCCCGCGGGCCTCTTTAGCAATCAGCCCCAGCATTTT.

This clone has only a few counts. The CDR3 DNA follows: TGTGCCAGCAGTCACAGGGGAACGGGTGAAGCTTTCTTT. This translates into CASSHRGTGEAFF. This chain links TRBV5-4 with TRBJ1-1; 7 nucleotides agree with TRBD1. The ends lost 5 bases at V and 7 bases at J; junction bases unmatched: 8. The CDR3 runs to 13 residues. Germline V CDR1 and CDR2: SGHNT, YYREEE (reference sequence).

The chain recombines TRBV13 with TRBJ1-2; maybe TRBD1 (5 bases). V was pared by 5 bases and J by 6 bases, with 13 bases between. The germline V gene has CDR1 PRHDT and CDR2 FYEKMQ (reference sequence). The CDR3 length is 13 residues. The CDR3 protein is CASSPPWGDGYTF. CDR3 bases: TGTGCCAGCAGCCCCCCATGGGGGGATGGCTACACCTTC.

The CDR3 reads CASSFLAGGGETQYF. CDR3 bases: TGTGCCAGCAGCTTTCTAGCGGGGGGGGGCGAGACCCAGTACTTC. The chain couples TRBV7-2 to TRBJ2-5; 12 nucleotides line up with TRBD2. Germline V CDR1 and CDR2: SGHTA, FQGNSA. This CDR3 is 15 amino acids long. V lost 3 bases, J lost 5 bases, and 4 bases stayed unmatched.

The CDR3 DNA sequence: TGTGCCAGCAGCTTATACGGGAGAACCTATCAGCCCCAGCATTTT. This encodes CASSLYGRTYQPQHF. The V gene is TRBV7-2, the J gene TRBJ1-5, with D hard to call. Germline assignment: CDR1 SGHTA and CDR2 FQGNSA. This CDR3 comprises 15 residues. V lost 2 bases and J lost 5, with 13 bases in between.

The chain couples TRBV12-5 to TRBJ2-3; D perhaps matches TRBD1 (6 bases). The CDR3 loop spans 15 amino acids. V lost 6 bases to trimming and J lost 1 base, with 14 bases between them. Germline V gives CDR1 LGHNT, CDR2 FRNRAP. The CDR3 coding sequence is TGTGCTAGTGGCGGACAGCTAGGAGGCACAGATACGCAGTATTTT. This translates into CASGGQLGGTDTQYF.

This clone was picked up a small number of times. V is TRBV11-1 and J is TRBJ2-7; TRBD1 matches at 8 bases. The CDR3 is made up of 15 amino acids. The V gene end was trimmed by 3 bases and the J gene end by 0 bases; junction bases not matched to a gene: 4. Germline V gene sequence: CDR1 SGHAT, CDR2 FQDESV (reference sequence). In nucleotides, the CDR3 is TGTGCCAGCAGCTTCCGGGACAGGAGCTCCTACGAGCAGTACTTC. Residues: CASSFRDRSSYEQYF. The full variable domain, with the rest looked up from reference TRBV11-1 and TRBJ2-7, is EAEVAQSPRYKITEKSQAVAFWCDPISGHATLYWYRQILGQGPELLVQFQDESVVDDSQLPKDRFSAERLKGVDSTLKIQPAELGDSAMYLCASSFRDRSSYEQYFGPGTRLTVT.